The source of this TCR beta chain is a study of blood T cells in healthy people across ages. The study's findings and limits: While age rose, TCR beta diversity per million T cells dropped in a roughly linear way.

Combining a sample-barcoded 5' primer with a J-beta primer mix, a second PCR ran for roughly 6 to 12 cycles. Each CDR3 protein gets one entry after TCRdb re-called the 5' RACE reads with MiXCR. This table has about 810,000 distinct CDR3 sequences, 30% to 45% appearing once. The CDR3 has 14 residues. With V trimmed by 0 bases and J by 7 bases, 3 bases remained unmatched. CDR1 is SGHRS, CDR2 YFSETQ, per germline. Ten or more counts support this clonotype. The target antigen is unknown. The receptor's source is a man in his late teens or twenties in good health. The sequenced sample was blood. The gene calls are TRBV5-1 and TRBJ2-1; TRBD2 matches 8 bases. CDR3 nucleotides: TGCGCCAGCAGCTTGGTGCGGGAGGTGAATGAGCAGTTCTTC. It yields the protein CASSLVREVNEQFF.